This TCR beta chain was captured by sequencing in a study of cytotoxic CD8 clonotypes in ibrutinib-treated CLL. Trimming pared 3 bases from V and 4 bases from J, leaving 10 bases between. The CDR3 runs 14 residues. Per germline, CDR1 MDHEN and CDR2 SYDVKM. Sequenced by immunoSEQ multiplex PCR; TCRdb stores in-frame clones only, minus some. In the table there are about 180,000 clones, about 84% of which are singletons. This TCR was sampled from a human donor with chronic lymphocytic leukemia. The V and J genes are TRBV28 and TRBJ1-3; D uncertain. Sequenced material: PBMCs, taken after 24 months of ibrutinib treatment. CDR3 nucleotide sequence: TGTGCCAGCAGTTTTTATGGACCGGGAAACACCATATATTTT. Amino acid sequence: CASSFYGPGNTIYF.